This T cell receptor (beta chain) stems from a study of shared clonotypes between healthy human individuals. Study-level information: Each donor's CD8 memory used one plate, CD8 naive two, each CD4 subset three.

Method: immunoSEQ multiplex PCR; TCRdb's copy keeps in-frame clones and lacks some. Of 2 million to 2.5 million clones in the sample, just under 95% were seen once. Of note for this clone: Distinct nucleotide sequences in the sample also encode this CDR3.

V was clipped by 6 bases and J by 8 bases, with 11 bases between them. Germline CDR1 SNHLY, CDR2 FYNNEI. This CDR3 is 12 amino acids long. The sequence was collected from a young man in good health. Some clones in this sample may be carry-over from other donors' samples. The V call is TRBV2, the J call TRBJ2-1; a weak D match, TRBD2 (5 bases). Sequenced: naive CD4+ T cells from PBMCs. The subset is: CD45RA+ positively selected. The DNA of the CDR3 is TGTGCCAGCAGGGAACGGGGAGATGAGCAGTTCTTC. It translates to CASRERGDEQFF.